Included here is one T cell receptor beta chain sequence, with context. Only in-frame clones appear in the TCRdb table, and some are missing; sequencing was by immunoSEQ multiplex PCR. The sample has around 150,000 clones, around 81% seen once. Germline CDR1 and CDR2: MNHNS and SASEGT. Trimming pared 2 bases from V and 2 bases from J, leaving 10 bases between. CDR3 length: 15 residues. The data were taken from a study of blood T cell repertoires in COVID-19. This receptor was taken from a man aged 55 to 70 with active or convalescent COVID-19. Material for sequencing was peripheral blood. V usage is TRBV6-1 and J usage is TRBJ1-5, with D possibly matching TRBD1 (5 bases). CDR3 nucleotide sequence: TGTGCCAGCAGTGAATGGGGCCTGGGCAATCAGCCCCAGCATTTT. Protein sequence: CASSEWGLGNQPQHF.